These T cell receptor beta chains were read from a single sample in a study of control samples from healthy donors and cancer patients. The data were produced by immunoSEQ multiplex PCR, yet TCRdb's version contains in-frame clones alone and is incomplete. The profile shows some 150,000 clones, 91% of them singletons. Sequences were obtained from blood. The origin of the receptors is a man between 18 and 29 years old in good health. Both conserved end residues are part of each CDR3. The order of the fields is J gene, V gene, D gene, clone size, CDR3 DNA, CDR3 protein. A D gene is named only where the DNA matches it firmly. Clone size, where shown, is once, few, many, or a class for clones that have expanded.

TRBJ1-3,TRBV15,.,once,TGTGCCACCAGCAGACAAAGGGGGTCTTCGGGAAACACCATATATTTT,CATSRQRGSSGNTIYF
TRBJ2-3,TRBV2,.,once,TGTGCCAGCAGTGAAAATTTAGGGGTGGGTACAGATACGCAGTATTTT,CASSENLGVGTDTQYF
TRBJ1-1,TRBV7-6,.,.,TGTGCCAGCAGCTCCAGCTTAGGGCCCACTGAAGCTTTCTTT,CASSSSLGPTEAFF
TRBJ2-2,TRBV5-6,TRBD1,.,TGTGCCAGCAGCTTCCCGCCGGGACAGGAGAACACCGGGGAGCTGTTTTTT,CASSFPPGQENTGELFF
TRBJ1-1,TRBV4-2,TRBD1,.,TGTGCCAGCAGCCAAGACCCCACCGGGACAGTAGGCACTGAAGCTTTCTTT,CASSQDPTGTVGTEAFF
TRBJ1-1,TRBV19,.,once,TGTGCCAGTAGTATACTCGGTCGCGAAGCTTTCTTT,CASSILGREAFF
TRBJ2-7,TRBV19,TRBD2,.,TGTGCCAGTAGTGATCGGGACTACCTGGGGGTGCAGTACTTC,CASSDRDYLGVQYF
TRBJ2-3,TRBV2,.,.,TGTGCCAGCAGTGCTTGGGCGCGGACAGATACGCAGTATTTT,CASSAWARTDTQYF
TRBJ1-4,TRBV4-1,TRBD1,.,TGCGCCAGCGAGAGGGACAGGGCAAGCGAAAAACTGTTTTTT,CASERDRASEKLFF
TRBJ1-5,TRBV27,.,.,TGTGCCAGCAGTCAAGCCAGCTGGGGGAATCAGCCCCAGCATTTT,CASSQASWGNQPQHF
TRBJ1-1,TRBV5-1,.,.,TGCGCCAGCAGCAGGGGTTCGGGTGAAGCTTTCTTT,CASSRGSGEAFF
TRBJ1-1,TRBV5-1,.,few,TGCGCCAGCAGCGCCATGGTAGGGGGTGGCACTGAAGCTTTCTTT,CASSAMVGGGTEAFF
TRBJ1-1,TRBV19,.,.,TGTGCCACCTTGAGCACTGAAGCTTTCTTT,CATLSTEAFF
TRBJ1-6,TRBV9,.,.,TGTGCCAGCAGCGTAAAAACAGGGAATTCACCCCTCCACTTT,CASSVKTGNSPLHF
TRBJ1-5,TRBV15,.,.,TGTGCCACCAGCAGAGATTTCGGCCCCTCGACGGGCACCAATCAGCCCCAGCATTTT,CATSRDFGPSTGTNQPQHF
TRBJ1-1,TRBV5-7,.,.,TGTGCCAGCAACGATGGGTTCAGAAGATGGGACACTGAAGCTTTCTTT,CASNDGFRRWDTEAFF
TRBJ1-4,TRBV11-2,TRBD1,once,TGTGCCAGCAGCTTAGCGTTGACAGGGAAAGAAAAACTGTTTTTT,CASSLALTGKEKLFF
TRBJ1-1,TRBV5-1,TRBD1,.,TGCGCCAGCAGCCTAGGACAGGGGTTGAACACTGAAGCTTTCTTT,CASSLGQGLNTEAFF
TRBJ1-6,TRBV3-1/TRBV3-2,.,.,TGTGCCAGCAGCTATACAGGGATGAATTCACCCCTCCACTTT,CASSYTGMNSPLHF
TRBJ2-3,TRBV9,.,.,TGTGCCAGCAGCGTAGCAGGGGCCAACCCCACAGATACGCAGTATTTT,CASSVAGANPTDTQYF
TRBJ2-5,TRBV12-3/TRBV12-4,.,.,TGTGCCAGCAAGGTGGAGGAGACCCAGTACTTC,CASKVEETQYF
TRBJ1-3,TRBV6-2/TRBV6-3,.,.,TGTGCCAGCAGTCAGGCAAGAGGCAAAAGCTCTGGAAACACCATATATTTT,CASSQARGKSSGNTIYF
TRBJ1-5,TRBV7-8,.,.,TGTGCCAGCAGCTTAGGCCTGGACAGATATAGCAATCAGCCCCAGCATTTT,CASSLGLDRYSNQPQHF
TRBJ2-1,TRBV7-9,TRBD2,.,TGTGCCAGCAGCTTAGCTGGGGGGGGTTTTACCAATGAGCAGTTCTTC,CASSLAGGGFTNEQFF
TRBJ1-1,TRBV7-3,TRBD1,.,TGTGCCAGCAGCCCGACAGGGGATTTCACTGAAGCTTTCTTT,CASSPTGDFTEAFF
TRBJ1-2,TRBV19,.,.,TGTGCCAGTAGTATACGAGGTGGCTACACCTTC,CASSIRGGYTF
TRBJ2-5,TRBV5-6,TRBD1,once,TGTGCCAGCAGCTGGACAGGGAGTTCGGAGACCCAGTACTTC,CASSWTGSSETQYF
TRBJ2-7,TRBV7-9,.,.,TGTGCCAGCAGCTTAGGACCCCGAGGAGGGGGTGACGAGCAGTACTTC,CASSLGPRGGGDEQYF
TRBJ1-2,TRBV29-1,.,few,TGCAGCGTTGAAGGGCTCAACGAGGGCTACACCTTC,CSVEGLNEGYTF
TRBJ1-6,TRBV27,TRBD1,.,TGTGCCAGCAGTAACAGGGGACGGGATAATTCACCCCTCCACTTT,CASSNRGRDNSPLHF
TRBJ1-5,TRBV19,.,.,TGTGCCAGTAGTACCCCTCTGGGTAGAGGTGAGAGTAGCAATCAGCCCCAGCATTTT,CASSTPLGRGESSNQPQHF
TRBJ1-5,TRBV6-5,.,.,TGTGCCAGCAGTTACTATGAGGGTCGTCAGCCCCAGCATTTT,CASSYYEGRQPQHF
TRBJ2-1,TRBV5-1,TRBD2,.,TGCGCCAGCAGCTTGGAGGGTCTAGCGGGGGAGCAGTTCTTC,CASSLEGLAGEQFF
TRBJ2-1,TRBV10-3,TRBD2,.,TGTGCCATCAGGGGACTAGCGGGGGAGTACAATGAGCAGTTCTTC,CAIRGLAGEYNEQFF
TRBJ2-1,TRBV28,TRBD2,.,TGTGCCACCTTTGTAGCGGGGGGCGATGAGCAGTTCTTC,CATFVAGGDEQFF
TRBJ2-3,TRBV5-1,.,.,TGCGCCAGCAGCTTGGCCCTCTGGGGGGTCGACACAGATACGCAGTATTTT,CASSLALWGVDTDTQYF
TRBJ1-5,TRBV5-1,.,.,TGCGCCAGCAGCTTCCGTGCCCCAAACAGGGATAATCAGCCCCAGCATTTT,CASSFRAPNRDNQPQHF
TRBJ1-5,TRBV12-3/TRBV12-4,.,.,TGTGCCAGCAGTCAGGGTCCTCGTCAGCCCCAGCATTTT,CASSQGPRQPQHF
TRBJ2-3,TRBV3-1/TRBV3-2,TRBD2,.,TGTGCCAGCAGCCAAGATATAGCGGGGGGGCAGGCAGATACGCAGTATTTT,CASSQDIAGGQADTQYF
TRBJ1-1,TRBV9,.,.,TGTGCCAGCAGCGTAGATCGAGGGTCTAACACTGAAGCTTTCTTT,CASSVDRGSNTEAFF
TRBJ1-2,TRBV5-1,.,.,TGCGCCAGCAGCTTCGAGAGGGGAGGGAGCTATGGCTACACCTTC,CASSFERGGSYGYTF
TRBJ2-5,TRBV10-3,TRBD2,.,TGTGCCATCAGCGAATCTAGCGGTATAGCAGAGACCCAGTACTTC,CAISESSGIAETQYF
TRBJ2-1,TRBV2,.,.,TGTGCCAGCACCGCCTCGGGGGTCAATGAGCAGTTCTTC,CASTASGVNEQFF
TRBJ2-6,TRBV5-1,.,.,TGCGCCAGCAGCGGGGGGCTGACTGGGGCCAACGTCCTGACTTTC,CASSGGLTGANVLTF
TRBJ2-1,TRBV19,TRBD2,.,TGTGCCAGTAGGACTAGCGGGGGGCGTCTTTACAATGAGCAGTTCTTC,CASRTSGGRLYNEQFF
TRBJ2-7,TRBV2,.,.,TGTGCCAGCAGTGAATTGGAGTACGAGCAGTACTTC,CASSELEYEQYF
TRBJ1-2,TRBV5-1,.,.,TGCGCCAGCAGCTTCTCACATGACAGGAGCAGCTACACCTTC,CASSFSHDRSSYTF
TRBJ2-3,TRBV14,TRBD1,once,TGTGCCAGCAGCCAAGGGGGCCAGGGGGCCCGAGATACGCAGTATTTT,CASSQGGQGARDTQYF
TRBJ2-1,TRBV19,TRBD1,.,TGTGCCAGTAGTATATCGTCCGGACAGGCTTACAATGAGCAGTTCTTC,CASSISSGQAYNEQFF
TRBJ1-1,TRBV6-2/TRBV6-3,.,once,TGTGCCAGCAGTTACAGGGGGGCACCAAACACTGAAGCTTTCTTT,CASSYRGAPNTEAFF
TRBJ2-1,TRBV5-6,TRBD1,.,TGTGCCAGCAGCTTGAGACAGGGGGCAGGCAATGAGCAGTTCTTC,CASSLRQGAGNEQFF
TRBJ2-7,TRBV6-5,.,few,TGTGCCAGCAAGCCGAGGACGGAATCCTACGAGCAGTACTTC,CASKPRTESYEQYF
TRBJ1-2,TRBV28,.,.,TGTGCCAGCAGTTTATGGACAGGCCTTAACGGCTACACCTTC,CASSLWTGLNGYTF
TRBJ2-5,TRBV7-9,.,.,TGTGCCAGCAGCTTCGTGCCGGGGGCAGGAGAGACCCAGTACTTC,CASSFVPGAGETQYF
TRBJ2-1,TRBV7-6,.,once,TGTGCCAGCAGCTTATCAGGGGGAGGTGAGCAGTTCTTC,CASSLSGGGEQFF
TRBJ2-7,TRBV27,.,once,TGTGCCAGCAGACCCCAATATAACCGCACGTCACACCTTTACGAGCAGTACTTC,CASRPQYNRTSHLYEQYF
TRBJ2-1,TRBV7-9,.,.,TGTGCCAGCAGCTTCCTGATTCCGACACACAATGAGCAGTTCTTC,CASSFLIPTHNEQFF
TRBJ2-4,TRBV19,.,.,TGTGCCAGTGGCGGCGGTGGGATAGCCAAAAACATTCAGTACTTC,CASGGGGIAKNIQYF
TRBJ1-2,TRBV14,TRBD1,few,TGTGCCAGCAGCGCCGGGACAGGACTTGGCTACACCTTC,CASSAGTGLGYTF